This T cell receptor beta chain was identified during a study of blood T cells in healthy people across ages. General observations from the study: Roughly linear declines in TCR beta diversity per million T cells occurred with age.

A remark on this clonotype: Its target is unknown.

This CDR3 region has 14 residues. The ends lost 5 bases at V and 4 bases at J; junction bases unmatched: 6. From germline, CDR1 is WSHSY and CDR2 SAAADI. Together with a sample-barcoded 5' primer, a J-beta primer mix was included in a second PCR lasting about 6 to 11 cycles. Each CDR3 protein is one row after TCRdb ran MiXCR on the 5' RACE reads. The sample yields 2 million or so distinct CDR3 sequences, roughly 50% seen once. The genes are TRBV10-2 and TRBJ1-2; 8 positions match TRBD1. The source of this sequence is a woman aged 40 to 50 in good health. Source material: blood. The CDR3 DNA sequence: TGCGCCAGCAGTATTGGACAGGGTAGCTATGGCTACACCTTC. This translates into CASSIGQGSYGYTF.